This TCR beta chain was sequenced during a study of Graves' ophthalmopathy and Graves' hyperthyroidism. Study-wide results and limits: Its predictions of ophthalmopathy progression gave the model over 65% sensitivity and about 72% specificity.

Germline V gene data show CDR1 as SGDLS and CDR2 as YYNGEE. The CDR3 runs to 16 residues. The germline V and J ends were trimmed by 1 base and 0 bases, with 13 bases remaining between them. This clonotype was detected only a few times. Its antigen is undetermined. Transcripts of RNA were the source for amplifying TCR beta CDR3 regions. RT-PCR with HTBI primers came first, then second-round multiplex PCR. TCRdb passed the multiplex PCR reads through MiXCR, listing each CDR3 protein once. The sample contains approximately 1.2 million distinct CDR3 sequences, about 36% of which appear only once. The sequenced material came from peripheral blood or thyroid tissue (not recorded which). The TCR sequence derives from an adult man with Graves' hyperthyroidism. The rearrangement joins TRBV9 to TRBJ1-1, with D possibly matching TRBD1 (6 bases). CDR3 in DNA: TGTGCCAGCAGCGTAATAGGACAGCACCTGAACACTGAAGCTTTCTTT. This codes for CASSVIGQHLNTEAFF.